Sequencing of this T cell receptor beta chain was carried out in a study of beta chain features in type 1 diabetes. Study-wide results and limits: Patients' naive, central memory and regulatory TCRB repertoires appeared more alike than those of healthy donors. TCRB CDR3s from Type 1 diabetes patients were moderately but significantly shorter in all four CD4+ subsets. Insertions were fewer and deletions more numerous at VDJ junctions in type 1 diabetes patients.

As every portion of the isolated RNA was reverse transcribed, the sequencing read expressed TCRB transcripts. Method: immunoSEQ multiplex PCR; TCRdb's copy keeps in-frame clones and lacks some. The repertoire holds hundreds of thousands of clones, 11% to 15% seen once, with approximately 0.043% in the top ten. One heparinised draw, averaging roughly 110 mL, was taken per donor. Based on CD45RO/CCR7/CD25/CD127/CD95/CD27, CD4+ regulatory, stem cell-like memory, naive and central memory cells were sorted. This clone was counted between two and nine times. Antigen specificity is unknown. Trimming removed 1 base from V and 6 bases from J, with 17 bases in between. The CDR3 runs to 16 residues. The germline V gene encodes CDR1 SGHAT and CDR2 FQDESV (reference sequence).

The chain employs TRBV11-1 and TRBJ2-3, with a tentative D call TRBD1 (5 bases). This TCR was recovered from a man aged 18-30 years with type 1 diabetes. Sequenced: naive CD4+ T cells from blood. The CDR3 nucleotides read TGTGCCAGCAGCTTAGTCGCAGGGAATACATGGGATACGCAGTATTTT. Translating it yields CASSLVAGNTWDTQYF.